The TCR beta chain described here comes from a study of radiation and T cells in renal cell carcinoma. Treatment reported: treatment-naive control, cytoreductive nephrectomy. The patient's renal cell carcinoma had clear cell pathology. Controls included 4 female and 10 or so male donors, resected 2011 to 2014. Libraries were prepared by immunoSEQ multiplex PCR; TCRdb keeps only in-frame clonotypes and omits some of them. This table holds about 8,900 clones, roughly 63% found once. With respect to this clone: Its cognate antigen is unknown.

The V gene's germline CDR1 is LNHDA and CDR2 SQIVND (reference sequence). Unmatched junction bases numbered 8, after V lost 5 bases and J lost 6 bases. CDR3 size: 15 residues. Whole-study findings and limits: Only small tumor regions of 0.8 to 1 g were sampled. Irradiated tumors held more dominant CDR3 motifs than control tumors.

The TCR comes from a man aged 60-69 years with renal cell carcinoma. This chain connects TRBV19 to TRBJ2-3, with 10 bases lining up with TRBD1. Sample: tumor tissue, taken from a patient whose treatment was nephrectomy without radiotherapy. The CDR3 sequence: CASSQSGTGADTQYF. In nucleotides, the CDR3 is TGTGCCAGTAGTCAATCCGGGACAGGGGCTGATACGCAGTATTTT.